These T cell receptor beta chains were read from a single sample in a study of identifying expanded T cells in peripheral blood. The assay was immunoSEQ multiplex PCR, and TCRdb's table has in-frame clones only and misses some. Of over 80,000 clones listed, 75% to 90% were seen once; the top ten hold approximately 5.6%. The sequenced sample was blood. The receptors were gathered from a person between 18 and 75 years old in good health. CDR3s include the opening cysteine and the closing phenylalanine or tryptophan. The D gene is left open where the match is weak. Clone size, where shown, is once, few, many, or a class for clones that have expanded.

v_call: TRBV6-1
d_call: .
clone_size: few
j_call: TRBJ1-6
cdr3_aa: CASSVWDSPLHF
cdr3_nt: TGTGCCAGCAGTGTGTGGGATTCACCCCTCCACTTT

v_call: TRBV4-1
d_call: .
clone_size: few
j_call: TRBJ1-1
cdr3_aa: CASSQDSGRETNTEAFF
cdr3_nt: TGCGCCAGCAGCCAAGACTCGGGCCGTGAGACGAACACTGAAGCTTTCTTT

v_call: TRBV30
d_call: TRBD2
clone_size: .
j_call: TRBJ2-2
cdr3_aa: CAWSYWRGGSTGELFF
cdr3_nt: TGTGCCTGGAGTTATTGGCGGGGGGGCAGCACCGGGGAGCTGTTTTTT

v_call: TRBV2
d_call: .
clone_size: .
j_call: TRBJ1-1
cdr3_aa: CASSQTEGRKAFF
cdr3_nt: TGTGCCAGCAGTCAGACAGAGGGAAGGAAAGCTTTCTTT

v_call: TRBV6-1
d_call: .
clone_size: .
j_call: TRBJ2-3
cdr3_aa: CASSALRGEVGPVDDTQYF
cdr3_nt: TGTGCCAGCAGTGCGCTGCGGGGCGAGGTCGGGCCGGTGGACGATACGCAGTATTTT

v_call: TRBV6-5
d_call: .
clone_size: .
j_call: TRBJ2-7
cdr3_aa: CASSSWESEQYF
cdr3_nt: TGTGCCAGCAGCTCCTGGGAGTCCGAGCAGTACTTC

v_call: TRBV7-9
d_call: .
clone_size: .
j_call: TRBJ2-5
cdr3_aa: CASSLARGQETQYF
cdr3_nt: TGTGCCAGCAGCTTAGCGAGGGGGCAAGAGACCCAGTACTTC

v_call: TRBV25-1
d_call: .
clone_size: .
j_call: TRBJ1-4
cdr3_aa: CASSEPLGGGEKLFF
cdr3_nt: TGTGCCAGCAGTGAACCTCTGGGGGGGGGCGAAAAACTGTTTTTT

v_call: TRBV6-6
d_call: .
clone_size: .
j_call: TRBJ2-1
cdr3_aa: CASSYRTYNEQFF
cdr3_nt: TGTGCCAGCAGTTACAGGACCTACAATGAGCAGTTCTTC

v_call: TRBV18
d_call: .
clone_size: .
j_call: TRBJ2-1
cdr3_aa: CASSPRLSASSYNEQFF
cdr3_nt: TGTGCCAGCTCACCGAGACTTTCAGCGAGCTCCTACAATGAGCAGTTCTTC

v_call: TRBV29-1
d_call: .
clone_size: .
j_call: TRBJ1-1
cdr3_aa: CSVPRRSNTEAFF
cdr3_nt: TGCAGCGTACCAAGGCGATCGAACACTGAAGCTTTCTTT

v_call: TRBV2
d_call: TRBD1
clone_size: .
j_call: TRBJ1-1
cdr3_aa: CARKTGGGVWDTEAFF
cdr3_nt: TGTGCCAGGAAGACAGGGGGGGGAGTCTGGGACACTGAAGCTTTCTTT

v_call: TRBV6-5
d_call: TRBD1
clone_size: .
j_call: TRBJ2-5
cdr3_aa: CASRKQGGTQYF
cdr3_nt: TGTGCCAGCAGAAAACAGGGGGGGACCCAGTACTTC

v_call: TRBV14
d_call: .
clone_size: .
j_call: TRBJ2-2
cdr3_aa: CASSQVRSGELFF
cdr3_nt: TGTGCCAGCAGCCAAGTAAGGTCCGGGGAGCTGTTTTTT

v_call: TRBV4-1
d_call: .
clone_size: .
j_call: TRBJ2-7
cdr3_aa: CASSYADSGGSYEQYF
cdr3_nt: TGCGCCAGCAGCTACGCCGACAGCGGTGGTTCCTACGAGCAGTACTTC

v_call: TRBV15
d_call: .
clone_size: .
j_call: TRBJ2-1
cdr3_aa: CATSRGQGYNEQFF
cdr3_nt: TGTGCCACCAGCAGAGGCCAGGGCTACAATGAGCAGTTCTTC

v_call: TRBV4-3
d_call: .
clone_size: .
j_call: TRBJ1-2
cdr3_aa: CASSQDHPGNYGYTF
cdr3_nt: TGCGCCAGCAGCCAAGATCACCCGGGTAACTATGGCTACACCTTC

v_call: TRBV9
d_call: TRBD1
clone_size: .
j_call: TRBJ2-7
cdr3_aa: CASSAGTGTNEQYF
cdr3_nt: TGTGCCAGCAGCGCCGGGACAGGTACGAACGAGCAGTACTTC

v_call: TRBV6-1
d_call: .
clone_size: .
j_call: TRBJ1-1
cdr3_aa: CASERSFKGNTEAFF
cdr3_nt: TGTGCCAGCGAACGGAGTTTTAAGGGGAACACTGAAGCTTTCTTT

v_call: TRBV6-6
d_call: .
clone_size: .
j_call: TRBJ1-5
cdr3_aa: CASSYLGGGDQPQHF
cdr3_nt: TGTGCCAGCAGCTACTTGGGGGGGGGAGATCAGCCCCAGCATTTT

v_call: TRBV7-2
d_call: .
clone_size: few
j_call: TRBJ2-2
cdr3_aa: CASSLVPGELFF
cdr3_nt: TGTGCCAGCAGCTTAGTCCCCGGGGAGCTGTTTTTT

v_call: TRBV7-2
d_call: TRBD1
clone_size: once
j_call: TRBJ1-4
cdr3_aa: CASSLGQGRYLSEKLFF
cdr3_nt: TGTGCCAGCAGCTTAGGACAGGGACGGTATCTGAGTGAAAAACTGTTTTTT

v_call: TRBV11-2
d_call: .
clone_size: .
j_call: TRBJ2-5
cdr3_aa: CASSRGRLQETQYF
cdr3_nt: TGTGCCAGCAGCCGGGGACGGCTACAAGAGACCCAGTACTTC

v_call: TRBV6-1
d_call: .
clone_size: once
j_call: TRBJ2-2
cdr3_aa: CASSEAPRAGELFF
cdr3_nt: TGTGCCAGCAGTGAAGCGCCTAGGGCCGGGGAGCTGTTTTTT

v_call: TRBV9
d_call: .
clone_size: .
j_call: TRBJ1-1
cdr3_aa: CASSGGQPNTEAFF
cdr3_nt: TGTGCCAGCAGCGGTGGACAGCCGAACACTGAAGCTTTCTTT

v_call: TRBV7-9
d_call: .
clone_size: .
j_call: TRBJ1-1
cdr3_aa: CASSFRYTEAFF
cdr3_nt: TGTGCCAGCAGCTTCCGATACACTGAAGCTTTCTTT

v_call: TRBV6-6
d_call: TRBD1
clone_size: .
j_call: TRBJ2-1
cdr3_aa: CASSYGTGRVLDEQFF
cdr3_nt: TGTGCCAGCAGTTACGGGACAGGGAGGGTATTGGATGAGCAGTTCTTC

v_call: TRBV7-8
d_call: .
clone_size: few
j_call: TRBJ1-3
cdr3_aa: CASSLGTLTVLKLGSGNTIYF
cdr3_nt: TGTGCCAGCAGCTTGGGGACCCTGACAGTTTTAAAATTGGGCTCTGGAAACACCATATATTTT

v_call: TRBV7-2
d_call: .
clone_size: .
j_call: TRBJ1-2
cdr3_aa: CASRTVYGYTF
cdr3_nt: TGTGCCAGCAGGACAGTCTATGGCTACACCTTC

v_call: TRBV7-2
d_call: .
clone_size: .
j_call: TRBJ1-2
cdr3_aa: CASSLARGTPSGF
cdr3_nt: TGTGCCAGCAGCTTAGCACGCGGGACTCCGAGTGGGTTC

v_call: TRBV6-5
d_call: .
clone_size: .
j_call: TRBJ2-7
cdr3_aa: CASRKGVQTYEQYF
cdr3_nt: TGTGCCAGCAGAAAAGGGGTGCAAACCTACGAGCAGTACTTC

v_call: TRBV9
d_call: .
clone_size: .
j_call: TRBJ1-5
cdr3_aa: CASSVGGDRSNQPQHF
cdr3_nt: TGTGCCAGCAGCGTAGGGGGGGATCGATCAAATCAGCCCCAGCATTTT

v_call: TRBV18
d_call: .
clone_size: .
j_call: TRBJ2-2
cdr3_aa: CASSEGRLNTGELFF
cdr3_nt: TGTGCCAGCTCAGAGGGACGACTAAACACCGGGGAGCTGTTTTTT

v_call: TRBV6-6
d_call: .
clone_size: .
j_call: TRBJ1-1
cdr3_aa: CASSYRNTEAFF
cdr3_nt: TGTGCCAGCAGTTACCGGAACACTGAAGCTTTCTTT

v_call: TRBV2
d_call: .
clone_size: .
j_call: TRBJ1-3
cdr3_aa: CASRVSVSGNTIYF
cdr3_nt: TGTGCCAGCAGGGTTTCGGTTTCTGGAAACACCATATATTTT

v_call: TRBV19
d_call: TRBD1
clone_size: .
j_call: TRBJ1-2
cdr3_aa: CASSQVRTGQEGYGYTF
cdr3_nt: TGTGCCAGTAGTCAGGTTAGGACAGGACAAGAGGGCTATGGCTACACCTTC

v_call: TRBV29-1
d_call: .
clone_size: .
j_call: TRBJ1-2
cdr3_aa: CSVRRTDASGYTF
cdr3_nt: TGCAGCGTTCGACGGACAGACGCTTCGGGCTACACCTTC

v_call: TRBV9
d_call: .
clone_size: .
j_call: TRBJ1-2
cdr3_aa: CASSARRDTEDYGYTF
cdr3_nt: TGTGCCAGCAGCGCTCGCCGGGACACCGAGGACTATGGCTACACCTTC

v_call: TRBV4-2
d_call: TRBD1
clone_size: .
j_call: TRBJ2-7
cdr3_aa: CASGPQGAAYEQYF
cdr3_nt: TGTGCCAGCGGCCCCCAGGGGGCTGCCTACGAGCAGTACTTC

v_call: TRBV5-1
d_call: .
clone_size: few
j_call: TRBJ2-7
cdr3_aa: CASSVPSYEQYF
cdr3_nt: TGCGCCAGCAGCGTCCCGTCCTACGAGCAGTACTTC

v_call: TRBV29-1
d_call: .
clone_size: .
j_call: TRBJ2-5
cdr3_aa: CSVRDLQETQYF
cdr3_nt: TGCAGCGTCCGGGACTTACAAGAGACCCAGTACTTC

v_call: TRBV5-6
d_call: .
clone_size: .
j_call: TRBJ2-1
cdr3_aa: CASSLGPYNEQFF
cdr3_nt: TGTGCCAGCAGCTTGGGACCGTACAATGAGCAGTTCTTC

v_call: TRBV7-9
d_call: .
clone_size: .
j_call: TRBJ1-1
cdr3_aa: CASGGNTEAFF
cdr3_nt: TGTGCCAGCGGGGGGAACACTGAAGCTTTCTTT

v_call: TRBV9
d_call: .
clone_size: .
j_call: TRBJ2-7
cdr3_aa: CASSVGLTMSDRPYEQYF
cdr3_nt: TGTGCCAGCAGCGTAGGGTTGACGATGTCAGATAGACCTTACGAGCAGTACTTC

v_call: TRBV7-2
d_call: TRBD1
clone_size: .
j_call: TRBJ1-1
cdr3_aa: CASSVNRDRGLTEAFF
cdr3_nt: TGTGCCAGCAGCGTGAACCGGGACAGGGGGTTGACTGAAGCTTTCTTT

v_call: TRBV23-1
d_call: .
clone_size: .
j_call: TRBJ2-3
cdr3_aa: CASSHRGRGGTDTQYF
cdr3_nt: TGCGCCAGCAGTCATCGGGGCAGGGGAGGCACAGATACGCAGTATTTT

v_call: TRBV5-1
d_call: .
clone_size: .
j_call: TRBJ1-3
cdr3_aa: CASSFTAFGNTIYF
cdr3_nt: TGCGCCAGCAGCTTTACGGCGTTTGGAAACACCATATATTTT

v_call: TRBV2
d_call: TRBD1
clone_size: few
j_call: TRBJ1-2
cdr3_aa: CASRGTADSLFF
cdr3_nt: TGTGCCAGCCGAGGGACAGCGGATTCTCTCTTCTTC

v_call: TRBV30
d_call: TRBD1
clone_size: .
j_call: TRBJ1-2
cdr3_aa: CAWSKLQGAGYTF
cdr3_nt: TGTGCCTGGAGTAAGTTACAGGGGGCTGGCTACACCTTC

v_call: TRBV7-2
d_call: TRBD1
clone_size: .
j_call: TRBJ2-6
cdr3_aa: CASSFGLRDRVSGANVLTF
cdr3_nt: TGTGCCAGCAGCTTCGGACTTCGGGACAGAGTCTCTGGGGCCAACGTCCTGACTTTC

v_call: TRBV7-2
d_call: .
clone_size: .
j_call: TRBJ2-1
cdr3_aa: CASSSERKEIDEQFF
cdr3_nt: TGTGCCAGCAGCTCCGAGAGGAAGGAGATCGATGAGCAGTTCTTC

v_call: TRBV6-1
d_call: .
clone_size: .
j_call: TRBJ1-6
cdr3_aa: CASIPLLGFNSPLHF
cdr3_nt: TGTGCCAGCATTCCCCTCTTAGGCTTTAATTCACCCCTCCACTTT

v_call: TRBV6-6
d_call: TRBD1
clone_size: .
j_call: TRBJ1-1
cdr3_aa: CASIIGQGKVGTEAFF
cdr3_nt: TGTGCCAGCATCATAGGACAGGGCAAGGTGGGCACTGAAGCTTTCTTT

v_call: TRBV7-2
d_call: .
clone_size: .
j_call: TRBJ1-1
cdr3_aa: CASSSNRASTEAFF
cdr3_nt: TGTGCCAGCAGCTCGAACCGCGCATCCACTGAAGCTTTCTTT